These T cell receptor delta chains were read from a single sample in a study of Vδ1+ human thymocytes. TCRdb reprocessed the multiplex PCR reads through CATT. The profile covers about 75,000 delta-chain clones, with around 30% appearing a single time and about 0.26% taken by the ten largest. The specimen sequenced was Vdelta1+ gamma-delta thymocytes from the thymus. These TCRs come from a boy younger than two who had congenital heart surgery. The CDR3 runs from the conserved cysteine through the conserved F or W. The D gene is left open where the match is weak. For some rows the clone size is stated as once, few or many, or as a class when expanded; others skip it.

V	size	D	J	DNA	CDR3
TRDV1	few	NA	TRDJ1	TGTGCTCTTGGGGAACTTGGACGGAGGGACTACACCGATAAACTCATCTTT	CALGELGRRDYTDKLIF
TRDV1	few	TRDD3	TRDJ1	TGTGCTCTTGGGAATTATCCTACGTCGTACTGGGGGATACGGGTCAACGCCGATAAACTCATCTTT	CALGNYPTSYWGIRVNADKLIF
TRDV2	medium-sized	NA	TRDJ1	TGTGCCTGTGACACCTGGGGGGATAAACTCATCTTT	CACDTWGDKLIF
TRDV1	NA	NA	TRDJ1	TGTGCTCTTGGGGACCTAATACCCGCGGCTTTCCTACGCGTCCCTGGGGGCCGGACCTACACCGATAAACTCATCTTC	CALGDLIPAAFLRVPGGRTYTDKLIF
TRDV1	NA	TRDD2	TRDJ1	TGTGCTCTTGGGGAACGTTCCCTTCCTGAGAGCGCCACCGATAAACTCATCTTT	CALGERSLPESATDKLIF
TRDV1	few	TRDD3	TRDJ1	TGTGCTCTTGGGGAAACTTCGCCTGGGGGATACGCTAGATTCTATAAACTCATCTTT	CALGETSPGGYARFYKLIF
TRDV1	few	TRDD3	TRDJ1	TGTGCTCTTGGGGACTGGAGCCTAGAACGGCTGGGGGACCCACACACCGATAAACTCATCTTT	CALGDWSLERLGDPHTDKLIF
TRDV1	few	NA	TRDJ1	TGTGCTCTTGGGGAACTAGGGAATCCCCGTCCAGAGGGGAACACCGATAAACTCATCTTT	CALGELGNPRPEGNTDKLIF
TRDV2	NA	NA	TRDJ3	TGTGCCTGTGCCCCCAGCATTCTTACTCCCAGCTCCTGGGACACCCGACAGATGTTTTTC	CACAPSILTPSSWDTRQMFF
TRDV1	NA	NA	TRDJ1	TGTGCTCTTGGGGGAACCTTCCCACCCCCGGGTCGAGGCACCGATAAACTCATCTTT	CALGGTFPPPGRGTDKLIF
TRDV1	few	TRDD3	TRDJ1	TGTGCTCTTGGGGAAGTTGGGTTTAGTCTTTACTGGGGGGATACCTTCTACACCGATAAACTCATCTTT	CALGEVGFSLYWGDTFYTDKLIF
TRDV1	once	TRDD3	TRDJ1	TGTGCTCTTGGTATCTATCCGCTACTGGGGGATAATACCGATAAACTCATCTTT	CALGIYPLLGDNTDKLIF
TRDV1	NA	NA	TRDJ1	TGTGCTCTTGGGGCCCACCTACAACATACGGTCGTGGATAAACTCATCTTT	CALGAHLQHTVVDKLIF
TRDV1	few	NA	TRDJ1	TGTGCTCTTGGGGAACTTGGCCTACGACTGGGTTACACCGATAAACTCATCTTT	CALGELGLRLGYTDKLIF
TRDV1	few	TRDD2	TRDJ1	TGTGCTCTTGGGGACTCGCCTTCCTACGTTCTACTGGGGTCCCGGAGGACCGATAAACTCATCTTT	CALGDSPSYVLLGSRRTDKLIF
TRDV1	NA	NA	TRDJ1	TGTGCTCTTGGGGAACCCCCCCCTCCAGTACTACTGGGACCAAACACCGATAAACTCATCTTT	CALGEPPPPVLLGPNTDKLIF
TRDV1	NA	TRDD3	TRDJ1	TGTGCTCTTGGGGATCACTACGTGGGGATACGTTGGACCGATAAACTCATCTTT	CALGDHYVGIRWTDKLIF
TRDV1	few	TRDD3	TRDJ1	TGTGCTCTTGTATCGTCTCCTCCGTCATACTGGGGGATACGTACCGATAAACTCATCTTT	CALVSSPPSYWGIRTDKLIF
TRDV1	few	TRDD3	TRDJ1	TGTGCTCTTGGGGAACTGGTACTCCCATCTTCCTGGGGGATTCAAAAACTCATCTTT	CALGELVLPSSWGIQKLIF
TRDV1	few	TRDD3	TRDJ1	TGTGCTCTTGGGACCCACCTCCAACTGGGGGATACTCCCGATAAACTCATCTTT	CALGTHLQLGDTPDKLIF
TRDV1	NA	NA	TRDJ1	TGTGCTCTTGGGGAACTCACCAAAAAGAGCCCCTCCTGGGCTAAACTCATCTTT	CALGELTKKSPSWAKLIF